The 21 T cell receptor beta chains in this list originate from one sample, sequenced in a study of T cell responses to AZD1222 COVID-19 vaccine. Sequencing used immunoSEQ multiplex PCR; TCRdb keeps in-frame clones, though not all of them. The table has 130,000 or so clones, just over 85% seen once. The starting material was peripheral blood, obtained on day 0 of AZD1222 vaccination. All receptors come from an adult in good health.

The chain combines TRBV6-5 with TRBJ2-7; D may be TRBD2 (5 bases). V was clipped by 6 bases and J by 2 bases, with 11 bases between them. The CDR3 consists of 13 residues. Germline CDR1 reads MNHEY; CDR2 reads SVGAGI. This chain's CDR3 is CASRSGSTYEQYF. The CDR3 DNA reads TGTGCCAGCAGGTCGGGATCCACCTACGAGCAGTACTTC.

There are a few counts of this clone. This sequence joins TRBV29-1 and TRBJ2-7; no clear D. Germline CDR1 reads SQVTM; CDR2 reads ANQGSEA. The CDR3 length is 11 residues. V lost 6 bases and J 2 bases, leaving 8 bases between the germline ends. The CDR3 sequence: CSVGHPYEQYF. DNA of the CDR3: TGCAGCGTGGGCCATCCCTACGAGCAGTACTTC.

This rearrangement joins TRBV25-1 to TRBJ2-7; 10 nucleotides align to TRBD1. The germline V gene encodes CDR1 MGHDK and CDR2 SYGVNS. Trimming at V came to 7 bases and at J to 5 bases, leaving 17 bases not matched to a gene. There are 17 residues in the CDR3. The CDR3: CASTPGGRGDRGHEQYF. The CDR3 DNA follows: TGTGCCAGCACCCCGGGTGGTAGGGGGGACAGGGGTCACGAGCAGTACTTC.

The chain employs TRBV21-1 and TRBJ2-2; TRBD1 is the table's D call and was not checked against the DNA. TRBV21-1 represents a pseudogene. The CDR3 consists of 17 residues. The CDR3 DNA sequence: TGTGCCAGCAGCAATCCGGGACAGGGAGGTATCACCGGGGAGCTGTTTTTT. Protein: CASSNPGQGGITGELFF.

This chain connects TRBV18 to TRBJ2-2; TRBD1 matches at 7 bases. V shed 4 bases and J 1 base; nucleotides not matched to a gene: 15. The CDR3 totals 19 residues. Germline-derived CDR1 and CDR2 are KGHSH and LQKENI. The CDR3 loop reads CASSLRQGGTWGNTGELFF. CDR3 in DNA: TGTGCCAGCTCACTCCGACAGGGCGGAACGTGGGGGAACACCGGGGAGCTGTTTTTT.

The CDR3 reads CASSPGGRNYGYTF. CDR3 in DNA: TGTGCCAGCAGTCCCGGGGGCAGAAACTATGGCTACACCTTC. V is TRBV28 and J is TRBJ1-2; D is perhaps TRBD1 (6 bases). CDR3 length: 14 amino acids. Trimming took 5 bases from V and 2 from J, leaving 12 bases between them. Germline lookup yields CDR1 MDHEN and CDR2 SYDVKM.

V and J are TRBV15 and TRBJ1-1; D possibly corresponds to TRBD1 (5 bases). Germline V gene lookup returns CDR1 LNHNV and CDR2 YYDKDF (reference sequence). The V end was cut by 1 base, the J end by 6 bases, with 9 bases between. The CDR3 length is 13 residues. The CDR3 nucleotides read TGTGCCACCAGCAGAGGGGGGGTCGCTGAAGCTTTCTTT. It is translated as CATSRGGVAEAFF.

This rearrangement joins TRBV28 to TRBJ2-7, with a tentative D call TRBD1 (5 bases). The CDR3 has 15 amino acids. V dropped 6 bases and J dropped 0 bases, with 15 bases sitting between them. Germline loops: CDR1 MDHEN, CDR2 SYDVKM. The CDR3 bases are TGTGCCAGCAGGCAAAGACAGACGAGCTCCTACGAGCAGTACTTC. Its translation is CASRQRQTSSYEQYF.

This chain joins TRBV3-1 (or the pseudogene TRBV3-2) and TRBJ1-2; D call uncertain. Germline values: CDR1 LGHDT, CDR2 YNNKEL (reference sequence). The CDR3 has 15 residues. V lost 1 base and J lost 8, with 17 bases in between. CDR3 region: CASSQGLSTSYGYTF. CDR3 DNA: TGTGCCAGCAGCCAAGGGCTCAGCACCAGCTACGGCTACACCTTC.

This rearrangement joins TRBV28 to TRBJ2-1, with D perhaps matching TRBD1 (7 bases). Germline CDR1 reads MDHEN; CDR2 reads SYDVKM. Trimming stripped 5 bases from V and 3 bases from J, with 14 bases between. The CDR3 extends over 15 amino acids. The CDR3 coding sequence is TGTGCCAGCAGTCAGGGGGACGGGGGCTACAATGAGCAGTTCTTC. It specifies CASSQGDGGYNEQFF. The full variable domain, completed using reference TRBV28 and TRBJ2-1, is DVKVTQSSRYLVKRTGEKVFLECVQDMDHENMFWYRQDPGLGLRLIYFSYDVKMKEKGDIPEGYSVSREKKERFSLILESASTNQTSMYLCASSQGDGGYNEQFFGPGTRLTVL.

The genes are TRBV28 and TRBJ2-1, with D possibly being TRBD1 (6 bases). The length of the CDR3 is 13 residues. The germline V gene encodes CDR1 MDHEN and CDR2 SYDVKM. Trimming removed 5 bases at V and 7 bases at J, with 12 bases between. CDR3 region: CASSRTVMNEQFF. CDR3 DNA sequence: TGTGCCAGCAGTAGGACAGTTATGAATGAGCAGTTCTTC.

The chain links TRBV7-2 to TRBJ1-4, with 7 bases lining up with TRBD1. Germline V gene lookup returns CDR1 SGHTA and CDR2 FQGNSA. There are 16 residues in the CDR3. Trimming removed 3 bases from V and 3 bases from J; junction bases left unmatched: 7. CDR3 DNA sequence: TGTGCCAGCAGCTTGGACACAGGGGCCTCTAATGAAAAACTGTTTTTT. Residues: CASSLDTGASNEKLFF. The entire variable domain, with the rest obtained from reference TRBV7-2 and TRBJ1-4, is as follows: GAGVSQSPSNKVTEKGKDVELRCDPISGHTALYWYRQSLGQGLEFLIYFQGNSAPDKSGLPSDRFSAERTGGSVSTLTIQRTQQEDSAVYLCASSLDTGASNEKLFFGSGTQLSVL.

The chain combines TRBV24-1 with TRBJ1-1; a possible D gene is TRBD1 (6 bases). Trimming pared 4 bases from V and 8 bases from J, leaving 13 bases between. From germline, CDR1 is KGHDR and CDR2 SFDVKD. The CDR3 contains 13 residues. The CDR3 sequence: CATSDRQGNEAFF. The CDR3, as DNA: TGTGCCACCAGTGACCGGCAGGGGAACGAAGCTTTCTTT.

The J gene is TRBJ2-1, the V gene TRBV7-6; D uncertain. Germline assignment: CDR1 SGHVS and CDR2 FNYEAQ. This CDR3 contains 15 residues. Deletions cut 4 bases from V and 7 bases from J, with 17 bases between. CDR3 amino acids: CASSSLASGTNEQFF. Here the CDR3 DNA reads TGTGCCAGCAGCTCATTAGCCTCAGGTACAAATGAGCAGTTCTTC.

CDR3 DNA: TGTGCCAGCAGCCAGGGGGGAGGATCCCCCTACGAGCAGTACTTC. It translates to CASSQGGGSPYEQYF. The chain carries TRBV3-1 (or the pseudogene TRBV3-2) and TRBJ2-7, with D tentatively TRBD2 (6 bases). The CDR3 is 15 amino acids. Germline V gene lookup returns CDR1 LGHDT and CDR2 YNNKEL (reference sequence). The V gene lost 3 bases and the J gene lost 2 bases, with 14 bases spanning the gap.

There are a few counts of this clone. The V gene is TRBV5-1, the J gene TRBJ2-5; possibly TRBD1 for D (6 bases). This CDR3 is built from 13 residues. Between the trimmed V and J ends, which lost 2 bases and 5 bases, there was a span of 10 bases. Germline V lookup: CDR1 SGHRS, CDR2 YFSETQ. The CDR3 sequence is CASSLQGLETQYF. The CDR3 DNA follows: TGCGCCAGCAGCTTACAGGGTCTGGAGACCCAGTACTTC. Complete variable domain (other parts from reference TRBV5-1 and TRBJ2-5): KAGVTQTPRYLIKTRGQQVTLSCSPISGHRSVSWYQQTPGQGLQFLFEYFSETQRNKGNFPGRFSGRQFSNSRSEMNVSTLELGDSALYLCASSLQGLETQYFGPGTRLLVL.

This clone has only a few counts. V usage is TRBV7-9 and J usage is TRBJ1-1; D not certain. Trimming cost V 1 base and J 4 bases, with 10 bases left between them. The CDR3 loop spans 14 amino acids. Germline loops: CDR1 SEHNR, CDR2 FQNEAQ (reference sequence). The CDR3 here is CASSLGHRGTEAFF. The CDR3 DNA sequence: TGTGCCAGCAGCTTAGGACATCGGGGCACTGAAGCTTTCTTT.

This clone showed up just once. This sequence joins TRBV3-1 (or the pseudogene TRBV3-2) and TRBJ2-3; 7 positions match TRBD2. Germline loops: CDR1 LGHDT, CDR2 YNNKEL (reference sequence). The V segment lost 6 bases and the J segment 4 bases; nucleotides outside the gene matches: 16. CDR3 length equals 17 residues. This CDR3 reads CASSRASQAGPPDTQYF. The CDR3, as DNA: TGTGCCAGCAGTCGCGCGAGTCAAGCGGGGCCCCCAGATACGCAGTATTTT.

The chain recombines TRBV7-8 with TRBJ2-7; 9 bases are shared with TRBD2. V was pared by 4 bases and J by 3 bases, with 7 bases of the junction left unmatched. This CDR3 has 15 residues. CDR1 is SGHVS and CDR2 is FQNEAQ in the germline V gene. The CDR3 nucleotides are TGTGCCAGCAGCTCTAGCGGGACAGCGTTCTACGAGCAGTACTTC. It codes for CASSSSGTAFYEQYF. The complete variable domain, with remaining parts taken from reference TRBV7-8 and TRBJ2-7, reads GAGVSQSPRYKVAKRGQDVALRCDPISGHVSLFWYQQALGQGPEFLTYFQNEAQLDKSGLPSDRFFAERPEGSVSTLKIQRTQQEDSAVYLCASSSSGTAFYEQYFGPGTRLTVT.

The rearrangement joins TRBV7-8 to TRBJ2-7, with D unclear. Germline CDR1 is SGHVS and CDR2 is FQNEAQ. V was shortened by 5 bases and J by 6 bases, with 20 bases between the two germline ends. The CDR3 covers 15 residues. The CDR3 bases are TGTGCCAGCAGCCCTTCTAGATTCCCTCTCGGCGAGCAGTACTTC. Encoded protein: CASSPSRFPLGEQYF.

The rearrangement links TRBV18 to TRBJ1-1; TRBD1 matches at 10 bases. Germline V gene sequence: CDR1 KGHSH, CDR2 LQKENI. The ends lost 3 bases at V and 6 bases at J; junction bases unmatched: 7. The length of the CDR3 is 15 residues. CDR3 nucleotide sequence: TGTGCCAGCTCACCTTCGGACAGGGGGTTCTCTGAAGCTTTCTTT. Amino acid sequence: CASSPSDRGFSEAFF.